A single sample is the source of the 25 T cell receptor beta chains below, sequenced in a study of blood T cell repertoires in COVID-19. Sequencing used immunoSEQ multiplex PCR; TCRdb keeps in-frame clones, though not all of them. The repertoire holds more than 140,000 clones, with around 90% as singletons. The sample taken for sequencing was peripheral blood. All receptors derive from a woman aged 60 to 75 with acute or convalescent COVID-19.

This clone was seen only a few times. The chain recombines TRBV20-1 with TRBJ1-1; D remains ambiguous. V lost 2 bases and J lost 5, with 6 bases in between. Germline V gene lookup returns CDR1 DFQATT and CDR2 SNEGSKA (reference sequence). The CDR3 has 11 amino acids. CDR3 amino acids: CSARLGTEAFF. The CDR3 coding sequence is TGCAGTGCTAGACTCGGTACTGAAGCTTTCTTT.

DNA for the CDR3: TGTGCCAGCAGGACAGGGGGCTACACTGAAGCTTTCTTT. Translated, it gives CASRTGGYTEAFF. The J gene is TRBJ1-1, the V gene TRBV27; 10 bases match TRBD1. V lost 6 bases, J lost 3 bases, and 1 base stayed unmatched. Looked up from germline, CDR1 is MNHEY and CDR2 is SMNVEV (reference sequence). This CDR3 contains 13 residues.

The chain employs TRBV5-1 and TRBJ2-2, with 8 bases matching TRBD1. The trim removed 1 base at V and 3 bases at J, leaving 5 bases unmatched. CDR1 and CDR2 (germline): SGHRS, YFSETQ. The CDR3 extends over 16 amino acids. CDR3 bases: TGCGCCAGCAGCTTGACAGGGGGTGGTGACACCGGGGAGCTGTTTTTT. Its translation: CASSLTGGGDTGELFF.

V is TRBV19 and J is TRBJ2-7, with 8 positions matching TRBD1. CDR3 length: 14 residues. V lost 5 bases, J lost 6 bases, and 9 bases stayed unmatched. Germline V gene lookup returns CDR1 LNHDA and CDR2 SQIVND (reference sequence). CDR3 in DNA: TGTGCCAGTAGTGCGGGACAGGACCCCCGCGAGCAGTACTTC. It yields the protein CASSAGQDPREQYF.

V usage is TRBV2 and J usage is TRBJ2-2; D is unclear. The length of the CDR3 is 15 residues. Germline CDR1 reads SNHLY; CDR2 reads FYNNEI. V was trimmed by 8 bases and J by 0 bases, leaving 13 bases between them. This CDR3 is CASGLSRTNTGELFF. As DNA, the CDR3 is TGTGCCAGCGGTTTGAGCCGAACGAACACCGGGGAGCTGTTTTTT.

V and J are TRBV5-4 and TRBJ2-3; D uncertain. The germline V and J ends were trimmed by 2 bases and 5 bases, with 9 bases remaining between them. CDR3 length equals 13 residues. Per germline, CDR1 SGHNT and CDR2 YYREEE (reference sequence). CDR3 loop: CASSFWSGDTQYF. CDR3 nucleotide sequence: TGTGCCAGCAGCTTTTGGAGTGGAGATACGCAGTATTTT.

This clone was seen more than once but under ten times. The chain combines TRBV16 with TRBJ1-2, with D maybe TRBD1 (5 bases). Germline CDR1 is KGHSY and CDR2 is FQNENV. V was trimmed by 0 bases and J by 7 bases, leaving 12 bases between them. This CDR3 is 14 amino acids long. The CDR3 loop reads CASSQSTGVGGYTF. CDR3 DNA: TGTGCCAGCAGCCAATCGACGGGGGTTGGTGGCTACACCTTC.

The chain carries TRBV11-2 and TRBJ2-1; possible D gene TRBD2, 5 bases. This CDR3 is 15 amino acids long. CDR1 and CDR2 (germline): SGHAT, FQNNGV. The V gene lost 5 bases and the J gene lost 4 bases, with 15 bases spanning the gap. CDR3 sequence reads: CASSPQRTEYNEQFF. The CDR3 coding sequence is TGTGCCAGCAGCCCCCAACGGACTGAATACAATGAGCAGTTCTTC.

V gene TRBV21-1 combines with J gene TRBJ1-3. TRBV21-1 is a pseudogene. The CDR3 is 16 amino acids. The CDR3 DNA reads as TGTGCCAGCAGCAAACGCTGTGCGGCCACAGGAAACACCATATATTTT. Translation gives CASSKRCAATGNTIYF.

This clone came up once. The rearrangement uses TRBV7-2 and TRBJ2-1; 11 bases fit TRBD2. CDR1 is SGHTA and CDR2 is FQGNSA in the germline V gene. J lost 2 bases, V lost 6 bases, and 6 bases had no gene match. CDR3 length: 16 amino acids. CDR3 sequence reads: CASRQTSGGPYNEQFF. CDR3 nucleotides: TGTGCCAGCAGACAAACTAGCGGGGGCCCCTACAATGAGCAGTTCTTC. The complete variable domain, with remaining parts taken from reference TRBV7-2 and TRBJ2-1, reads GAGVSQSPSNKVTEKGKDVELRCDPISGHTALYWYRQSLGQGLEFLIYFQGNSAPDKSGLPSDRFSAERTGGSVSTLTIQRTQQEDSAVYLCASRQTSGGPYNEQFFGPGTRLTVL.

DNA for the CDR3: TGTGCCAGCAGCCAGAGGGAGCTCGAGCAGTACTTC. Translated: CASSQRELEQYF. The chain links TRBV3-1 (or the pseudogene TRBV3-2) to TRBJ2-7; weak D call: TRBD2 (5 bases). V was trimmed by 3 bases and J by 6 bases, leaving 9 bases between them. The CDR3 spans 12 residues. Germline V gene lookup returns CDR1 LGHDT and CDR2 YNNKEL (reference sequence).

The gene calls are TRBV28 and TRBJ1-1; 7 bases are a match to TRBD1. Per germline, CDR1 MDHEN and CDR2 SYDVKM. V shed 8 bases and J 6 bases; nucleotides not matched to a gene: 3. This CDR3 has 11 residues. The chain's CDR3 is CASGTAAEAFF. DNA for the CDR3: TGTGCCAGCGGGACAGCGGCTGAAGCTTTCTTT.

As regards this clone: The junction and the germline gene differ at one end; a read error may be behind it. V and J are TRBV7-7 and TRBJ2-1; 9 bases align to TRBD1. CDR1 and CDR2 from the germline V gene are SSHAT and FNYEAQ (reference sequence). The CDR3 spans 14 residues. The chain's CDR3 is CASSPGQGRHEQFF. CDR3 coding DNA: TGTGCTAGCAGCCCCGGACAGGGGAGGCATGAGCAGTTCTTC.

V and J are TRBV5-8 and TRBJ1-3, with D tentatively TRBD1 (5 bases). With 2 bases removed from V and 2 bases from J, the gap between germline ends came to 8 bases. Germline CDR1 is SGHTS and CDR2 is YDEGEE. The CDR3 is 14 residues long. The CDR3 spells CASSFRVAGNTIYF. CDR3 sequence (DNA): TGTGCCAGCAGCTTCAGGGTCGCTGGAAACACCATATATTTT.

This clone was recorded once. This rearrangement joins TRBV19 to TRBJ2-2, with D possibly matching TRBD1 (8 bases). V gave up 7 bases and J gave up 5 bases, with 20 bases separating them. CDR3 length: 16 residues. Germline CDR1 reads LNHDA; CDR2 reads SQIVND (reference sequence). CDR3 in amino acids: CASTLSGQGGTGELFF. CDR3 bases: TGTGCCAGTACTCTCAGCGGACAGGGAGGGACCGGGGAGCTGTTTTTT.

This chain connects TRBV5-4 to TRBJ2-7; D is possibly TRBD1 (6 bases). Trimming cost V 4 bases and J 4 bases, with 15 bases left between them. Germline CDR1 and CDR2: SGHNT and YYREEE (reference sequence). CDR3 length: 14 amino acids. The CDR3 DNA is TGTGCCAGCAGCCAAAGGGGGATCCGATACGAGCAGTACTTC. The encoded protein is CASSQRGIRYEQYF.

CDR3 sequence: CAWRALGQTNTEAFF. In DNA form, the CDR3 reads TGTGCCTGGAGAGCCCTCGGACAGACGAACACTGAAGCTTTCTTT. This chain links TRBV30 with TRBJ1-1; maybe TRBD1 (6 bases). Germline V CDR1 and CDR2: GTSNPN, SVGIG (reference sequence). The CDR3 is 15 amino acids. Between the trimmed V and J ends, which lost 3 bases and 1 base, there was a span of 15 bases.

The chain employs TRBV27 and TRBJ1-1; unclear D gene. Germline V gene data show CDR1 as MNHEY and CDR2 as SMNVEV (reference sequence). The CDR3 totals 13 residues. The V gene lost 2 bases and the J gene lost 2 bases, with 6 bases spanning the gap. CDR3 in DNA: TGTGCCAGCAGTTTAAAGAGTAACACTGAAGCTTTCTTT. This gives the protein CASSLKSNTEAFF.

This chain joins TRBV27 and TRBJ1-2; D possibly corresponds to TRBD1 (6 bases). The V end lost 2 bases, the J end lost 4 bases, and 11 bases lay between the germline ends. This CDR3 spans 14 amino acids. Germline CDR1 reads MNHEY; CDR2 reads SMNVEV (reference sequence). The CDR3 DNA follows: TGTGCCAGCAGTTTACGGGGGGCAAGCTATGGCTACACCTTC. Its translation: CASSLRGASYGYTF.

Here the CDR3 reads CASSGYLGSEQFF. The CDR3 region has the DNA TGTGCCAGCAGCGGATACTTAGGGAGTGAGCAGTTCTTC. The chain links TRBV6-2 or TRBV6-3 to TRBJ2-1; TRBD2 might be the D (5 bases). This CDR3 region has 13 residues. Germline assignment: CDR1 MNHEY and CDR2 SVGEGT. The V end lost 6 bases, the J end lost 9 bases, and 15 bases lay between the germline ends.

The V call is TRBV7-8, the J call TRBJ2-1, with 10 bases that match TRBD1. Germline lookup yields CDR1 SGHVS and CDR2 FQNEAQ. The CDR3 contains 15 residues. The junction had 4 bases not matched to a gene; V was cut back by 5 bases and J by 3 bases. CDR3 coding DNA: TGTGCCAGCAGCCCCCGGACAGGGGGCTACAATGAGCAGTTCTTC. Residues: CASSPRTGGYNEQFF.

A word on this clone: Other DNA sequences within the sample encode an identical CDR3. The rearrangement joins TRBV6-5 to TRBJ1-2; TRBD1 matches 7 bases. CDR3 length: 13 residues. CDR1 MNHEY and CDR2 SVGAGI come from the germline V gene. V shed 6 bases, J shed 3 bases, and the junction held 4 bases outside the gene matches. The CDR3 DNA is TGTGCCAGCAGGCTTGACAGGGACTATGGCTACACCTTC. It encodes CASRLDRDYGYTF.

This chain joins TRBV5-6 and TRBJ1-2, with D maybe TRBD1 (6 bases). Trimming left V 3 bases short and J 4 bases short, with 13 bases between. The germline V gene encodes CDR1 SGHDT and CDR2 YYEEEE. The CDR3 runs 14 residues. CDR3 loop: CASSSSGAGYGYTF. DNA for the CDR3: TGTGCCAGCAGCTCATCAGGGGCCGGCTATGGCTACACCTTC.

The CDR3 loop reads CASSQDPRSQAGSNQPQHF. The CDR3 DNA reads as TGCGCCAGCAGCCAAGACCCCCGATCCCAGGCGGGGAGCAATCAGCCCCAGCATTTT. J is TRBJ1-5 and V is TRBV4-1; the D is unclear. The ends were cut back, 0 bases at V and 1 base at J, with 19 bases in the middle. The CDR3 spans 19 residues. CDR1 is MGHRA and CDR2 is YSYEKL in the germline V gene.

The genes are TRBV15 and TRBJ1-2; D gene uncertain. Trimming took 5 bases from V and 5 from J, leaving 24 bases between them. The CDR3 spans 17 residues. CDR1 and CDR2 from the germline V gene are LNHNV and YYDKDF (reference sequence). CDR3 bases: TGTGCCACCAGCGGCGAATATTGGGGAGCCAACAGATATGGCTACACCTTC. It translates to CATSGEYWGANRYGYTF.